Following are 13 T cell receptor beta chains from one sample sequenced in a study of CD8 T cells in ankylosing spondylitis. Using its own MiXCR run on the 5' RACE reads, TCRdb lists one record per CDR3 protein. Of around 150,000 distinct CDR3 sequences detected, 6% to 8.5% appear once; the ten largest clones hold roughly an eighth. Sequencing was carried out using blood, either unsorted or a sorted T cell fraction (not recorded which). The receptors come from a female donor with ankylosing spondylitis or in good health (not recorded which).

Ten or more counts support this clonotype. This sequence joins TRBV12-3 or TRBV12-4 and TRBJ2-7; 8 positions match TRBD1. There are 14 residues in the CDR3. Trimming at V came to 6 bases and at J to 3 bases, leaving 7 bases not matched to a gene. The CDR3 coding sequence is TGTGCCAGCAGCCCGACAGGGGAAGGCTACGAGCAGTACTTC. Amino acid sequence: CASSPTGEGYEQYF.

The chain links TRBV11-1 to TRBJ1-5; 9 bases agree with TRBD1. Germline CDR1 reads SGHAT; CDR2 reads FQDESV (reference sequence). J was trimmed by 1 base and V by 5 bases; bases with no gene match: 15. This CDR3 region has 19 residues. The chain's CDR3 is CASSHQANHRGPSNQPQHF. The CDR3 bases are TGTGCCAGCAGCCATCAGGCAAATCACAGGGGGCCGAGCAATCAGCCCCAGCATTTT. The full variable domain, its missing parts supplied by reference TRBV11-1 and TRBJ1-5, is EAEVAQSPRYKITEKSQAVAFWCDPISGHATLYWYRQILGQGPELLVQFQDESVVDDSQLPKDRFSAERLKGVDSTLKIQPAELGDSAMYLCASSHQANHRGPSNQPQHFGDGTRLSIL.

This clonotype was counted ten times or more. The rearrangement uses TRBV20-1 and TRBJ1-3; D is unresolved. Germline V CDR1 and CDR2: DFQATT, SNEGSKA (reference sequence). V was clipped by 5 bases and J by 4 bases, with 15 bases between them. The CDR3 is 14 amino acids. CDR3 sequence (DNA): TGCAGTGCTCCTACCAATATGGCGGGAAACACCATATATTTT. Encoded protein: CSAPTNMAGNTIYF.

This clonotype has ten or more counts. The DNA for the CDR3 is TGCGCCAGCAGCTTGGCGGGACAGGGGTACAATGAGCAGTTCTTC. Its translation: CASSLAGQGYNEQFF. The V call is TRBV5-1, the J call TRBJ2-1, with 10 bases that match TRBD1. Germline CDR1 reads SGHRS; CDR2 reads YFSETQ. V was pared by 0 bases and J by 4 bases, with 1 base of the junction left unmatched. CDR3 length: 15 amino acids.

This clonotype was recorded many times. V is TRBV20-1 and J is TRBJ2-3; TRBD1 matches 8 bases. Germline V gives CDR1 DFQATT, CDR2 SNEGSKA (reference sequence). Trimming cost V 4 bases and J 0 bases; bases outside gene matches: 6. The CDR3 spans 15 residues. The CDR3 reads CSATQGAGSTDTQYF. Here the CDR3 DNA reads TGCAGTGCTACCCAGGGGGCTGGGAGCACAGATACGCAGTATTTT.

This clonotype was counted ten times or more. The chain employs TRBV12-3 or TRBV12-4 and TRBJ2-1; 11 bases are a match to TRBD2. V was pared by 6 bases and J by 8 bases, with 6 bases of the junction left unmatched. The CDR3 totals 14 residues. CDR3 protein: CASSRPGLADEQFF. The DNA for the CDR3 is TGTGCCAGCAGCCGACCGGGACTAGCGGATGAGCAGTTCTTC.

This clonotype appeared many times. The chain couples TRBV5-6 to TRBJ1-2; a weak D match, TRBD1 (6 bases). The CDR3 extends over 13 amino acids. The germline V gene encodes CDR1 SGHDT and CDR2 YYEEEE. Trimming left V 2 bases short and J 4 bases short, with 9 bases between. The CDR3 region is CASSFGGGYGYTF. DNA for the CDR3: TGTGCCAGCAGCTTTGGGGGCGGCTATGGCTACACCTTC.

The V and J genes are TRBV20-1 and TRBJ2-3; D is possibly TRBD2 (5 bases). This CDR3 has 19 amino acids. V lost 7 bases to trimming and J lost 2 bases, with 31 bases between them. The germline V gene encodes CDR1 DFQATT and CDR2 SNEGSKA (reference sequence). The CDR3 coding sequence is TGCAGTGGTCAAGCTCCGAGGCTTATGCAGCGGCTTTCCACAGATACGCAGTATTTT. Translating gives CSGQAPRLMQRLSTDTQYF.

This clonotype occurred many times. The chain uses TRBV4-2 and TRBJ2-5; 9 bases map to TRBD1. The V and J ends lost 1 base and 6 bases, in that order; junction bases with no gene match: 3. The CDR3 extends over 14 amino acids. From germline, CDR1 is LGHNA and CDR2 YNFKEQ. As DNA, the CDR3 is TGTGCCAGCAGCCAAGTGGGACAGGGAAAGACCCAGTACTTC. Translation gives CASSQVGQGKTQYF.

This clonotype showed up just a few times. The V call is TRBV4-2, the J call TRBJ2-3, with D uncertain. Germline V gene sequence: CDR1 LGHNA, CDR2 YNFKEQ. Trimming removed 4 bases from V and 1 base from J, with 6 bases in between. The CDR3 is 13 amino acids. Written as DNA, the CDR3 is TGTGCCAGCAGCCCCTCCCGCACAGATACGCAGTATTTT. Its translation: CASSPSRTDTQYF.

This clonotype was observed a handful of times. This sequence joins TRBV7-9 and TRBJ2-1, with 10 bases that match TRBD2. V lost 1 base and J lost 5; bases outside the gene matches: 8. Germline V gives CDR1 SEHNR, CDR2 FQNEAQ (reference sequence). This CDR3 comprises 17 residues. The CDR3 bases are TGTGCCAGCAGCTTAGATCCTAGCGGGGGAATAGACAATGAGCAGTTCTTC. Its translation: CASSLDPSGGIDNEQFF.

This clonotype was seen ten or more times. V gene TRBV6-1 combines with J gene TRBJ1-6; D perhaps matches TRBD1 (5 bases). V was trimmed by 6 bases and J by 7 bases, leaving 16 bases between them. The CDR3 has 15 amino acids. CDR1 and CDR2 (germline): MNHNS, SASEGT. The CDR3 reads CASSPSGTVNSPLHF. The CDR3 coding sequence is TGTGCCAGCAGCCCGTCCGGGACGGTAAATTCACCCCTCCACTTT.

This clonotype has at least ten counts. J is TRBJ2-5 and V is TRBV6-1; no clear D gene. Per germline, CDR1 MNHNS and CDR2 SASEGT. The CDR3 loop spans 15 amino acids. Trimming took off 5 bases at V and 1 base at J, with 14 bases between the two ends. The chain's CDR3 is CASSSEVSGQETQYF. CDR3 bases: TGTGCCAGCAGTAGTGAGGTCTCGGGCCAAGAGACCCAGTACTTC.